The source of this T cell receptor (beta chain) is a study of blood T cell repertoires in COVID-19. In the study overall: T cells, B-cell-depleted T cells, or PBMCs provided the cDNA or gDNA that served as material.

In the source study's methods: Estimated nucleated cell counts came from reference gene primer amplification. Data came from immunoSEQ multiplex PCR; TCRdb stores just in-frame clones and leaves some out. V, J and clone size were drawn from that table, and D and trimming were deduced from the DNA. The sample has about 140,000 clones, 75% to 90% seen once; the top ten hold roughly 4%. The trim removed 0 bases at V and 5 bases at J, leaving 7 bases unmatched. This CDR3 spans 15 amino acids. Germline lookup yields CDR1 SGDLS and CDR2 YYNGEE. The sequenced sample consisted of peripheral blood. V is TRBV9 and J is TRBJ2-5, with 7 bases identical to TRBD2. This TCR came from a woman older than 75 with acute or convalescent COVID-19. The CDR3 region is CASSVEAGLGETQYF. Written as DNA, the CDR3 is TGTGCCAGCAGCGTAGAAGCGGGGTTGGGTGAGACCCAGTACTTC.